One sample yielded the 27 T cell receptor beta chains listed below, sequenced in a study of T cells in Graves' hyperthyroidism and ophthalmopathy. Amplification yielded TCR beta CDR3 regions, with RNA transcripts as the source. A set of HTBI primers served as the primers for a first-round RT-PCR of the TCR CDR3. MiXCR was run by TCRdb on the multiplex PCR reads, yielding one entry per CDR3 protein. Of some 770,000 distinct CDR3 sequences in the sample, about 16% were seen once. The sequenced material came from blood. These receptors all come from a man aged 18 to 29 with Graves' hyperthyroidism.

The chain recombines TRBV7-2 with TRBJ2-1; 7 nucleotides match TRBD2. Germline V gene data show CDR1 as SGHTA and CDR2 as FQGNSA. The CDR3 is made up of 15 amino acids. V trimming: 1 base; J trimming: 8 bases; junction bases outside the gene matches: 8. This CDR3 reads CASSLVASGGHEQFF. The CDR3 DNA reads as TGTGCCAGCAGCTTAGTGGCTAGCGGAGGCCATGAGCAGTTCTTC.

J is TRBJ2-3 and V is TRBV2; no definite D call. This CDR3 region has 13 residues. CDR1 SNHLY and CDR2 FYNNEI come from the germline V gene. With 10 bases removed from V and 6 bases from J, the gap between germline ends came to 17 bases. The CDR3 DNA reads TGTGCCATCCCGAGAGGCCCGACGGATACGCAGTATTTT. It translates to CAIPRGPTDTQYF. The full variable domain, in which reference TRBV2 and TRBJ2-3 provide the parts outside the CDR3, is EPEVTQTPSHQVTQMGQEVILRCVPISNHLYFYWYRQILGQKVEFLVSFYNNEISEKSEIFDDQFSVERPDGSNFTLKIRSTKLEDSAMYFCAIPRGPTDTQYFGPGTRLTVL.

This clonotype was observed a few times. A much more abundant neighbour one base away suggests this may be a read error. The chain links TRBV2 to TRBJ2-3; possibly TRBD1 for D (5 bases). CDR1 SNHLY and CDR2 FYNNEI come from the germline V gene. The CDR3 is 15 amino acids. The V and J ends lost 5 bases and 3 bases respectively, with 15 bases between them. The CDR3, as DNA: TGTGCCAGCAGTAAAGGGGCAGGGCCGACAGATACGCAGTATTTT. Its protein product is CASSKGAGPTDTQYF.

This clonotype was found many times. The chain joins TRBV11-2 to TRBJ2-6; maybe TRBD2 (5 bases). Germline V CDR1 and CDR2: SGHAT, FQNNGV. This CDR3 has 15 residues. V was shortened by 3 bases and J by 2 bases, with 8 bases between the two germline ends. This CDR3 reads CASSFAGTGANVLTF. The DNA for the CDR3 is TGTGCCAGCAGCTTTGCGGGCACTGGGGCCAACGTCCTGACTTTC.

The V and J genes are TRBV19 and TRBJ2-3, with D possibly matching TRBD2 (6 bases). CDR3 length: 15 amino acids. From germline, CDR1 is LNHDA and CDR2 SQIVND (reference sequence). Trimming cost V 1 base and J 5 bases, with 13 bases left between them. The CDR3 nucleotides read TGTGCCAGTAGTATAGGAGCCGGGAGAGGAGATACGCAGTATTTT. This sequence encodes CASSIGAGRGDTQYF.

This clonotype was recorded many times. V and J are TRBV28 and TRBJ1-5; TRBD1 agrees at 7 bases. The trim removed 2 bases at V and 5 bases at J, leaving 15 bases unmatched. The germline V gene encodes CDR1 MDHEN and CDR2 SYDVKM. The CDR3 is 18 amino acids. CDR3 coding DNA: TGTGCCAGCAGTTTACCACCCTCCGAGGGGGCTCGCGATCAGCCCCAGCATTTT. It is translated as CASSLPPSEGARDQPQHF.

Notes on this clonotype: This may come from a read error, since a much larger clone is one base off. The chain carries TRBV19 and TRBJ2-1, with D perhaps TRBD1 (5 bases). The CDR3 consists of 17 residues. From germline, CDR1 is LNHDA and CDR2 SQIVND (reference sequence). CDR3 loop: CASSITTPGSYYNGQFF. The CDR3 DNA sequence: TGTGCCAGTAGTATAACCACCCCAGGGTCCTACTACAATGGGCAGTTCTTC.

At least ten counts were recorded for this clonotype. CDR3 loop: CASTRTGTANTEAFF. CDR3 in DNA: TGTGCCAGCACCCGGACCGGGACAGCGAACACTGAAGCTTTCTTT. The chain recombines TRBV13 with TRBJ1-1, with 7 bases that match TRBD1. The V and J ends lost 7 bases and 1 base, in that order; junction bases with no gene match: 9. CDR3 length: 15 residues. Germline-derived CDR1 and CDR2 are PRHDT and FYEKMQ (reference sequence).

The chain joins TRBV27 to TRBJ2-1, with 8 bases lining up with TRBD2. V gave up 8 bases and J gave up 3 bases; unmatched junction bases: 12. Germline V CDR1 and CDR2: MNHEY, SMNVEV (reference sequence). This CDR3 region has 16 residues. CDR3 coding DNA: TGTGCCAGCTGGGGGGGGGGGACTAGAAACTACAATGAGCAGTTCTTC. Its protein is CASWGGGTRNYNEQFF.

This chain connects TRBV28 to TRBJ2-7, with D maybe TRBD2 (6 bases). The CDR3 has 16 residues. CDR1 is MDHEN, CDR2 SYDVKM, per germline. V lost 5 bases, J lost 0 bases, and 17 bases lay in between. The CDR3 spells CASSPPGLLLSYEQYF. CDR3 nucleotides: TGTGCCAGCAGTCCCCCGGGACTCCTTCTCTCCTACGAGCAGTACTTC.

A few counts support this clonotype. The CDR3 DNA is TGTGCCATCAGTGAGTCGATGTCCTACAATGAGCAGTTCTTC. Its protein is CAISESMSYNEQFF. The rearrangement links TRBV10-3 to TRBJ2-1; D gene uncertain. This CDR3 is 14 amino acids long. Germline values: CDR1 ENHRY, CDR2 SYGVKD. The V and J ends lost 0 bases and 1 base respectively, with 4 bases between them.

This clonotype was counted at least ten times. The rearrangement uses TRBV12-5 and TRBJ2-2; 9 positions match TRBD1. Germline CDR1 LGHNT, CDR2 FRNRAP. This CDR3 has 17 amino acids. The V segment lost 2 bases and the J segment 4 bases; nucleotides outside the gene matches: 8. The CDR3 bases are TGTGCTAGTGGTTTGCCTCGGACAGGGGAGATCACCGGGGAGCTGTTTTTT. This translates into CASGLPRTGEITGELFF.

This clonotype was picked up many times. J is TRBJ2-2 and V is TRBV28; 10 nucleotides align to TRBD2. The CDR3 loop spans 17 amino acids. J was trimmed by 3 bases and V by 4 bases; bases with no gene match: 8. The V gene's germline CDR1 is MDHEN and CDR2 SYDVKM. DNA for the CDR3: TGTGCCAGCAGTTCCCCAGAACTAGCGGGGTACACCGGGGAGCTGTTTTTT. Translated: CASSSPELAGYTGELFF. Looking up the rest from reference TRBV28 and TRBJ2-2 gives the full variable domain: DVKVTQSSRYLVKRTGEKVFLECVQDMDHENMFWYRQDPGLGLRLIYFSYDVKMKEKGDIPEGYSVSREKKERFSLILESASTNQTSMYLCASSSPELAGYTGELFFGEGSRLTVL.

This clonotype appeared many times. The chain recombines TRBV11-2 with TRBJ2-1; D gene ambiguous. The CDR3 has 15 amino acids. From germline, CDR1 is SGHAT and CDR2 FQNNGV. Deletions cut 1 base from V and 4 bases from J, with 11 bases between. As DNA, the CDR3 is TGTGCCAGCAGCTTAGGTATGCAGGTTTACAATGAGCAGTTCTTC. Its translation is CASSLGMQVYNEQFF. Supplemented by reference TRBV11-2 and TRBJ2-1, the full variable domain reads EAGVAQSPRYKIIEKRQSVAFWCNPISGHATLYWYQQILGQGPKLLIQFQNNGVVDDSQLPKDRFSAERLKGVDSTLKIQPAKLEDSAVYLCASSLGMQVYNEQFFGPGTRLTVL.

Many counts were recorded for this clonotype. This rearrangement joins TRBV12-3 or TRBV12-4 to TRBJ2-1; D possibly uses TRBD1 or TRBD2 (5 bases each). V lost 5 bases to trimming and J lost 13 bases, with 18 bases between them. This CDR3 has 13 residues. The CDR3 DNA follows: TGTGCCAGCAGTGGGGCGGGCCTTCCAAAACAGTTCTTC. Amino acids: CASSGAGLPKQFF.

In its sample, this clonotype was seen many times. Written as DNA, the CDR3 is TGTGCCAGCTCACCAAGAAGCTCGGGAGAGGCAGATACGCAGTATTTT. Its protein is CASSPRSSGEADTQYF. The chain employs TRBV18 and TRBJ2-3; TRBD2 might be the D (6 bases). Trimming shortened V by 2 bases and J by 4 bases, and 16 bases separated the two germline ends. Germline V gives CDR1 KGHSH, CDR2 LQKENI. The CDR3 consists of 16 residues.

In its sample, this clonotype was seen a few times. The rearrangement joins TRBV6-1 to TRBJ2-1; possibly TRBD2 for D (5 bases). The CDR3 runs to 15 residues. CDR1 is MNHNS and CDR2 is SASEGT in the germline V gene. V was pared by 10 bases and J by 1 base, with 17 bases between. The CDR3 DNA is TGTGCCACCGCACCGACTACTCGTTCCTACAATGAGCAGTTCTTC. As protein: CATAPTTRSYNEQFF.

The table lists this clonotype with many counts. The chain links TRBV20-1 to TRBJ1-1; D unresolved. The CDR3 is made up of 13 amino acids. The germline CDR1 and CDR2 sequences are DFQATT and SNEGSKA (reference sequence). Deletions cut 2 bases from V and 4 bases from J, with 11 bases between. The CDR3 DNA reads TGCAGTGCTAGAATGGGTTTCGGCACTGAAGCTTTCTTT. Amino acid sequence: CSARMGFGTEAFF.

This clonotype showed up just a few times. The CDR3 reads CASSIHNTGELFF. The DNA for the CDR3 is TGCGCCAGCAGCATACATAATACCGGGGAGCTGTTTTTT. The V call is TRBV5-1, the J call TRBJ2-2, with unresolved D. V was trimmed by 4 bases and J by 5 bases, leaving 9 bases between them. Germline V gene data show CDR1 as SGHRS and CDR2 as YFSETQ. The CDR3 length is 13 residues.

This clonotype was recorded at least ten times. The chain couples TRBV7-9 to TRBJ2-1, with 10 positions matching TRBD1. The CDR3 has 15 amino acids. Trimming at V came to 5 bases and at J to 7 bases, leaving 8 bases not matched to a gene. Germline V gene lookup returns CDR1 SEHNR and CDR2 FQNEAQ (reference sequence). CDR3 DNA: TGTGCCAGCAGCAACCGGGACAGGGGCTCGAATGAGCAGTTCTTC. Its translation is CASSNRDRGSNEQFF.

This clonotype was counted at least ten times. The chain couples TRBV12-3 or TRBV12-4 to TRBJ1-2; 7 positions match TRBD1. Losses at the gene ends were 5 bases for V and 4 bases for J; bases not matched to a gene: 7. The CDR3 is made up of 14 amino acids. The chain's CDR3 is CASSRLQGTYGYTF. DNA for the CDR3: TGTGCCAGCAGTCGCTTACAGGGGACCTATGGCTACACCTTC.

This clonotype was observed a few times. This chain's CDR3 is CASTLDIPTEAFF. The CDR3 region has the DNA TGTGCCAGCACTCTGGACATTCCCACTGAAGCTTTCTTT. The chain joins TRBV6-1 to TRBJ1-1, with D maybe TRBD1 (5 bases). V was trimmed by 7 bases and J by 4 bases, leaving 13 bases between them. This CDR3 comprises 13 residues. Germline CDR1 and CDR2: MNHNS and SASEGT.

The V call is TRBV19, the J call TRBJ1-4; the D is unclear. CDR3 size: 13 residues. V was shortened by 4 bases and J by 6 bases, with 9 bases between the two germline ends. The germline CDR1 and CDR2 sequences are LNHDA and SQIVND (reference sequence). CDR3 amino acids: CASSTHGDEKLFF. The CDR3, as DNA: TGTGCCAGTAGTACCCACGGCGATGAAAAACTGTTTTTT. The entire variable domain, with the rest obtained from reference TRBV19 and TRBJ1-4, is as follows: DGGITQSPKYLFRKEGQNVTLSCEQNLNHDAMYWYRQDPGQGLRLIYYSQIVNDFQKGDIAEGYSVSREKKESFPLTVTSAQKNPTAFYLCASSTHGDEKLFFGSGTQLSVL.

The J gene is TRBJ2-7, the V gene TRBV19; 10 bases map to TRBD1. Trimming cost V 3 bases and J 3 bases; bases outside gene matches: 5. Per germline, CDR1 LNHDA and CDR2 SQIVND (reference sequence). The CDR3 contains 15 residues. CDR3 sequence reads: CASSMGGQGFYEQYF. The CDR3 nucleotides read TGTGCCAGTAGTATGGGGGGACAGGGGTTCTACGAGCAGTACTTC.

About this clonotype: One base away lies a much larger clone, so this may be a sequencing read error. This chain connects TRBV6-5 to TRBJ2-5; the D gene is possibly TRBD2 (5 bases). Germline V lookup: CDR1 MNHEY, CDR2 SVGAGI. The CDR3 contains 14 residues. DNA for the CDR3: TGTGCCAGCAGTTTAGGACTTCACCAAGAGGCCCAGTACTTC. It is translated as CASSLGLHQEAQYF.

This clonotype has ten or more counts. This sequence joins TRBV6-1 and TRBJ1-1, with 8 bases identical to TRBD1. Trimming at V came to 10 bases and at J to 4 bases, leaving 8 bases not matched to a gene. The germline gives CDR1 MNHNS, CDR2 SASEGT. The CDR3 contains 13 residues. CDR3 in DNA: TGTGCCACAGATCCAACAGGGGGCACTGAAGCTTTCTTT. Amino acid sequence: CATDPTGGTEAFF.

This clonotype was detected many times. V usage is TRBV12-3 or TRBV12-4 and J usage is TRBJ2-3, with D unresolved. The CDR3 covers 13 residues. The ends were cut back, 5 bases at V and 2 bases at J, with 8 bases in the middle. CDR3: CASSRSDTDTQYF. The DNA of the CDR3 is TGTGCCAGCAGTCGGTCGGACACAGATACGCAGTATTTT.